This note documents a single T cell receptor beta chain sequence. The antigen remains unidentified. The V gene's germline CDR1 is LGHDT and CDR2 YNNKEL (reference sequence). This CDR3 comprises 12 residues. There were 3500 ng of total RNA used for each TCR library. Eight separate reactions per sample yielded the cDNA. TCRdb re-called the 5' RACE reads; one entry per CDR3 protein, DNA not given. The sample spans 300,000 to 450,000 distinct CDR3 sequences; the ten largest clones claim 2% to 3%. The sample originates from a study of monozygotic twins with inflammatory bowel disease. Study-wide results and caveats: The data offered no way to tell different T cell subtypes apart. Clonotype sharing was lower in IBD patients than healthy twins, most markedly with disease activity.

The receptor's source is a human donor with ulcerative colitis or Crohn's disease, or a healthy co-twin of an affected twin (not recorded which). Sequenced: blood. This chain joins TRBV3-1 and TRBJ2-7. CDR3 sequence: CASSHEPYEQYF.